This passage covers 9 T cell receptor beta chains from one sample sequenced in a study of T cells in Graves' hyperthyroidism and ophthalmopathy. RNA transcripts served as the template for amplifying TCR beta CDR3 regions. Carried out on the TCR CDR3, a first-round RT-PCR used the HTBI primer set. TCRdb fed the multiplex PCR reads into MiXCR, producing one record per CDR3 protein. The profile shows 410,000 or so distinct CDR3 sequences, about 15% of them singletons. Sequenced: blood. Receptors were obtained from a man younger than 30 with Graves' ophthalmopathy.

The chain carries TRBV27 and TRBJ1-5; D possibly corresponds to TRBD1 (6 bases). In germline, CDR1 is MNHEY, CDR2 SMNVEV (reference sequence). Trimming pared 3 bases from V and 4 bases from J, leaving 10 bases between. CDR3 length: 14 amino acids. The CDR3 sequence is CASSLAGTNQPQHF. DNA of the CDR3: TGTGCCAGCAGTTTGGCAGGGACAAATCAGCCCCAGCATTTT.

This clonotype has ten or more counts. This chain joins TRBV12-3 or TRBV12-4 and TRBJ1-2; 7 bases are a match to TRBD1. The CDR3 consists of 13 residues. The V gene end was trimmed by 6 bases and the J gene end by 8 bases; junction bases not matched to a gene: 9. CDR3 region: CASSVGTAVGYTF. CDR3 coding DNA: TGTGCCAGCAGCGTCGGGACAGCTGTGGGCTACACCTTC.

This clonotype was counted many times. This sequence joins TRBV12-3 or TRBV12-4 and TRBJ1-2; D uncertain. The CDR3 spans 13 residues. The ends were cut back, 2 bases at V and 4 bases at J, with 8 bases in the middle. The CDR3 DNA is TGTGCCAGCAGTTTATCGGCAGTCTATGGCTACACCTTC. It codes for CASSLSAVYGYTF.

This clonotype was counted at least ten times. This chain uses TRBV12-3 or TRBV12-4 with TRBJ2-7, with TRBD2 matching 11 bases. CDR3 size: 13 residues. Trimming removed 5 bases from V and 7 bases from J; junction bases left unmatched: 4. The CDR3, as DNA: TGTGCCAGCAGTGGGACTAGCGGACAAGAGCAGTACTTC. This sequence encodes CASSGTSGQEQYF.

The chain recombines TRBV10-3 with TRBJ1-2; D gene uncertain. V gave up 4 bases and J gave up 2 bases, with 17 bases separating them. The CDR3 is made up of 16 amino acids. Germline-derived CDR1 and CDR2 are ENHRY and SYGVKD. CDR3 protein: CAISGTDGIVNYGYTF. DNA of the CDR3: TGTGCCATCAGTGGGACGGACGGAATCGTAAACTATGGCTACACCTTC.

In this sample, this clonotype turned up many times. The rearrangement uses TRBV28 and TRBJ2-7, with 10 nucleotides matching TRBD2. Germline V gene lookup returns CDR1 MDHEN and CDR2 SYDVKM. V shed 6 bases and J 4 bases; nucleotides not matched to a gene: 18. The CDR3 extends over 18 amino acids. The CDR3 is CASSQAASGRSVWYEQYF. The DNA for the CDR3 is TGTGCCAGCAGCCAAGCCGCTAGCGGGAGATCTGTGTGGTACGAGCAGTACTTC.

This clonotype was seen at least ten times. This chain links TRBV6-1 with TRBJ2-1, with D unclear. Germline V gene lookup returns CDR1 MNHNS and CDR2 SASEGT. Between the trimmed V and J ends, which lost 4 bases and 7 bases, there was a span of 11 bases. The CDR3 runs 13 residues. The CDR3 region is CASSGPRFNEQFF. The CDR3 DNA reads as TGTGCCAGCAGTGGCCCTAGGTTTAATGAGCAGTTCTTC.

Ten or more counts support this clonotype. This chain links TRBV7-9 with TRBJ2-1, with 7 bases matching TRBD1. CDR3 length: 14 amino acids. Germline V lookup: CDR1 SEHNR, CDR2 FQNEAQ (reference sequence). The trim removed 4 bases at V and 5 bases at J, leaving 5 bases unmatched. CDR3 residues: CASSYQGQHNEQFF. Here the CDR3 DNA reads TGTGCCAGCAGCTACCAGGGACAGCACAATGAGCAGTTCTTC.

The V gene is TRBV4-3, the J gene TRBJ1-2, with 7 positions matching TRBD1. This CDR3 is 16 amino acids long. The germline gives CDR1 LGHNA, CDR2 YSLEER. Germline trimming cut 7 bases from V and 8 bases from J; bases unmatched to any gene: 19. CDR3 protein: CASTFRPPQGFEGYTF. CDR3 DNA: TGCGCCAGCACCTTTCGCCCCCCACAGGGGTTTGAGGGCTACACCTTC.